A selection of T cell receptor beta chains follows, all from one sample in a study of T cell responses to AZD1222 COVID-19 vaccine. Sequenced by immunoSEQ multiplex PCR; TCRdb stores in-frame clones only, minus some. This table holds around 180,000 clones, around 93% found once. Source: peripheral blood, taken on day 0 of AZD1222 vaccination. These receptors were taken from an adult in good health. Both conserved end residues are part of each CDR3. A D gene is named only where the DNA matches it firmly. Size is omitted from some rows. Given values are once, few, many or a class for expanded clones.

j_gene: TRBJ1-1
abundance: .
v_gene: TRBV27
d_gene: .
CDR3nt: TGTGCCAGCAGTTTGAAGGGCGCACCCATGAACACTGAAGCTTTCTTT
CDR3aa: CASSLKGAPMNTEAFF

j_gene: TRBJ2-1
abundance: .
v_gene: TRBV5-1
d_gene: .
CDR3nt: TGCGCCAGCAGAATATCTAGCAGTGAGCAGTTCTTC
CDR3aa: CASRISSSEQFF

j_gene: TRBJ1-1
abundance: .
v_gene: TRBV15
d_gene: .
CDR3nt: TGTGCCACCAGCAGAGGAAACGTTCTTAACACTGAAGCTTTCTTT
CDR3aa: CATSRGNVLNTEAFF

j_gene: TRBJ2-7
abundance: .
v_gene: TRBV28
d_gene: .
CDR3nt: TGTGCCAGCAGTTTATGGGGGCGACCCTACGAGCAGTACTTC
CDR3aa: CASSLWGRPYEQYF

j_gene: TRBJ2-7
abundance: .
v_gene: TRBV2
d_gene: .
CDR3nt: TGTGCCAGCAGACAGGGTCTTCCCTACGAGCAGTACTTC
CDR3aa: CASRQGLPYEQYF

j_gene: TRBJ2-7
abundance: .
v_gene: TRBV27
d_gene: .
CDR3nt: TGTGCCAGCAGTTCAACCGACACGTCGGCGTCCTACGAGCAGTACTTC
CDR3aa: CASSSTDTSASYEQYF

j_gene: TRBJ2-2
abundance: .
v_gene: TRBV4-1
d_gene: TRBD1
CDR3nt: TGCGCCAGCAGCGGAAGGGACAGAGAAAACACCGGGGAGCTGTTTTTT
CDR3aa: CASSGRDRENTGELFF

j_gene: TRBJ2-2
abundance: .
v_gene: TRBV7-3
d_gene: .
CDR3nt: TGTGCCAGCAGCGCAGGTCAAGGGTTGGCTGGGGAGCTGTTTTTT
CDR3aa: CASSAGQGLAGELFF

j_gene: TRBJ1-3
abundance: .
v_gene: TRBV28
d_gene: .
CDR3nt: TGTGCCAGCCCCCCTAGCGGGCAGGGCTCTGGAAACACCATATATTTT
CDR3aa: CASPPSGQGSGNTIYF

j_gene: TRBJ1-2
abundance: .
v_gene: TRBV18
d_gene: .
CDR3nt: TGTGCCAGCTCACTCAGGGGTGGCTACACCTTC
CDR3aa: CASSLRGGYTF

j_gene: TRBJ2-1
abundance: .
v_gene: TRBV7-9
d_gene: TRBD1
CDR3nt: TGTGCCAGCAGATATCGGACAGGGAAGGAACTCGGGTGGGATGAGCAGTTCTTC
CDR3aa: CASRYRTGKELGWDEQFF

j_gene: TRBJ2-3
abundance: .
v_gene: TRBV6-1
d_gene: .
CDR3nt: TGTGCCAGCAGTGAACGCACAGATACGCAGTATTTT
CDR3aa: CASSERTDTQYF

j_gene: TRBJ2-7
abundance: .
v_gene: TRBV9
d_gene: TRBD1
CDR3nt: TGTGCCAGCAGCGTAGGTGGGGACAGGTCCCCTAGCGAGCAGTACTTC
CDR3aa: CASSVGGDRSPSEQYF

j_gene: TRBJ2-2
abundance: .
v_gene: TRBV28
d_gene: TRBD2
CDR3nt: TGTGCCAGCCGACTAGCTCCCGGGGAGCTGTTTTTT
CDR3aa: CASRLAPGELFF

j_gene: TRBJ2-5
abundance: .
v_gene: TRBV7-9
d_gene: .
CDR3nt: TGTGCCAGCAGCTCCCTTGGGGTAGGGGAGACCCAGTACTTC
CDR3aa: CASSSLGVGETQYF

j_gene: TRBJ2-1
abundance: .
v_gene: TRBV28
d_gene: TRBD1
CDR3nt: TGTGCCAGCAGTCAGCAGGGGGCGCCTGCCTACAATGAGCAGTTCTTC
CDR3aa: CASSQQGAPAYNEQFF

j_gene: TRBJ1-4
abundance: once
v_gene: TRBV5-4
d_gene: TRBD1
CDR3nt: TGTGCCAGCAGCAAAGAAGGACAGGCTAATGAAAAACTGTTTTTT
CDR3aa: CASSKEGQANEKLFF

j_gene: TRBJ2-7
abundance: .
v_gene: TRBV3-1/TRBV3-2
d_gene: .
CDR3nt: TGTGCCAGCAGCCAAACCAGGGATCCGGCCTACGAGCAGTACTTC
CDR3aa: CASSQTRDPAYEQYF

j_gene: TRBJ2-1
abundance: .
v_gene: TRBV2
d_gene: TRBD2
CDR3nt: TGTGCCAGCAGTCCACTAGCGGGGACCCACTACAATGAGCAGTTCTTC
CDR3aa: CASSPLAGTHYNEQFF

j_gene: TRBJ2-5
abundance: .
v_gene: TRBV28
d_gene: .
CDR3nt: TGTGCCAGCAGCTTTCAGGTCCAAGAGACCCAGTACTTC
CDR3aa: CASSFQVQETQYF

j_gene: TRBJ1-2
abundance: .
v_gene: TRBV30
d_gene: TRBD1
CDR3nt: TGTGCCTGGGGGGGGACAGGGGCCTATGGCTACACCTTC
CDR3aa: CAWGGTGAYGYTF

j_gene: TRBJ1-6
abundance: .
v_gene: TRBV23-1
d_gene: .
CDR3nt: TGCGCCAGCAGTCAGTGTGGAACCAGGGAAAGCTCCTATAATTCACCCCTCCACTTT
CDR3aa: CASSQCGTRESSYNSPLHF

j_gene: TRBJ2-7
abundance: .
v_gene: TRBV28
d_gene: TRBD2
CDR3nt: TGTGCCAGCAGGCCCACTAGCGGGACTCTGGTGAAGCAGTACTTC
CDR3aa: CASRPTSGTLVKQYF

j_gene: TRBJ1-1
abundance: .
v_gene: TRBV7-2
d_gene: .
CDR3nt: TGTGCCAGCAGCTTAAGACTCCTCTCCCGGGCTTTCTTT
CDR3aa: CASSLRLLSRAFF

j_gene: TRBJ2-4
abundance: .
v_gene: TRBV27
d_gene: .
CDR3nt: TGTGCCAGCAGTACTTTAGGGAAAGACATTCAGTACTTC
CDR3aa: CASSTLGKDIQYF

j_gene: TRBJ2-5
abundance: once
v_gene: TRBV9
d_gene: .
CDR3nt: TGTGCCAGCAGCGTAGGAAGGGGGGAGACCCAGTACTTC
CDR3aa: CASSVGRGETQYF

j_gene: TRBJ2-3
abundance: .
v_gene: TRBV24-1
d_gene: .
CDR3nt: TGTGCCACCAGTGATTACCCCATGGACAGAGATGATGATACGCAGTATTTT
CDR3aa: CATSDYPMDRDDDTQYF

j_gene: TRBJ1-2
abundance: .
v_gene: TRBV5-1
d_gene: .
CDR3nt: TGCGCCAGCAGCTTAAACGACGCGGGATTGAACTATGGCTACACCTTC
CDR3aa: CASSLNDAGLNYGYTF

j_gene: TRBJ2-3
abundance: .
v_gene: TRBV6-5
d_gene: TRBD1
CDR3nt: TGTGCCAGCAGGACCACAGGGGGCTCAGATACGCAGTATTTT
CDR3aa: CASRTTGGSDTQYF

j_gene: TRBJ1-1
abundance: .
v_gene: TRBV15
d_gene: TRBD1
CDR3nt: TGTGCCACCAGCAGGCCAGGGGGGAACACTGAAGCTTTCTTT
CDR3aa: CATSRPGGNTEAFF

j_gene: TRBJ2-4
abundance: .
v_gene: TRBV7-3
d_gene: TRBD1
CDR3nt: TGTGCCAGCAGCCCACAGGGGGCCGAAAACATTCAGTACTTC
CDR3aa: CASSPQGAENIQYF

j_gene: TRBJ2-7
abundance: .
v_gene: TRBV5-1
d_gene: .
CDR3nt: TGCGCCAGCAGCTTCCCGGGAAGCTCCTACGAGCAGTACTTC
CDR3aa: CASSFPGSSYEQYF

j_gene: TRBJ1-2
abundance: .
v_gene: TRBV28
d_gene: TRBD1
CDR3nt: TGTGCCAGCAGTTTAGTCAGGGGGAGTGGCTACACCTTC
CDR3aa: CASSLVRGSGYTF

j_gene: TRBJ1-1
abundance: .
v_gene: TRBV5-4
d_gene: .
CDR3nt: TGTGCCAGCAGCTTGGTGCGGCAGGTAGGAGGAGGCACTGAAGCTTTCTTT
CDR3aa: CASSLVRQVGGGTEAFF

j_gene: TRBJ2-7
abundance: .
v_gene: TRBV30
d_gene: TRBD2
CDR3nt: TGTGCCTGCGAGACTAGCGGTTCCTACGAGCAGTACTTC
CDR3aa: CACETSGSYEQYF

j_gene: TRBJ1-5
abundance: .
v_gene: TRBV19
d_gene: TRBD1
CDR3nt: TGTGCCAGTAGTCACAGGGGCCAGCCCCAGCATTTT
CDR3aa: CASSHRGQPQHF

j_gene: TRBJ2-1
abundance: .
v_gene: TRBV5-6
d_gene: .
CDR3nt: TGTGCCAGCAGCTGGGGACAAGATCCCCGGGAGCAGTTCTTC
CDR3aa: CASSWGQDPREQFF

j_gene: TRBJ2-2
abundance: .
v_gene: TRBV29-1
d_gene: .
CDR3nt: TGCAGCGCCCCTGCGGGGGAGCTGTTTTTT
CDR3aa: CSAPAGELFF

j_gene: TRBJ2-2
abundance: .
v_gene: TRBV10-1
d_gene: .
CDR3nt: TGCGCCAGCATGGACGGGACTCCGGACACCGGGGAGCTGTTTTTT
CDR3aa: CASMDGTPDTGELFF

j_gene: TRBJ1-5
abundance: .
v_gene: TRBV5-6
d_gene: .
CDR3nt: TGTGCCAGCAGGATCAGGGGCAGCAATCAGCCCCAGCATTTT
CDR3aa: CASRIRGSNQPQHF

j_gene: TRBJ1-1
abundance: .
v_gene: TRBV5-1
d_gene: .
CDR3nt: TGCGCCAGCAGCTTGGCCCCGACTTCCTTCGGAGCTTTCTTT
CDR3aa: CASSLAPTSFGAFF

j_gene: TRBJ2-7
abundance: .
v_gene: TRBV7-9
d_gene: .
CDR3nt: TGTGCCAGCAGCTTAGTGGACAACTACGAGCAGTACTTC
CDR3aa: CASSLVDNYEQYF

j_gene: TRBJ2-7
abundance: .
v_gene: TRBV4-1
d_gene: .
CDR3nt: TGCGCCAGCAGCCAAGATCTTCTCAGGGGCTTTGACGAGCAGTACTTC
CDR3aa: CASSQDLLRGFDEQYF

j_gene: TRBJ1-5
abundance: .
v_gene: TRBV23-1
d_gene: .
CDR3nt: TGCGCCAGCATTGGAAGCAATCAGCCCCAGCATTTT
CDR3aa: CASIGSNQPQHF

j_gene: TRBJ1-6
abundance: .
v_gene: TRBV28
d_gene: .
CDR3nt: TGTGCCAGCAGCCCCGCCCCTCTGGATAATTCACCCCTCCACTTT
CDR3aa: CASSPAPLDNSPLHF

j_gene: TRBJ1-2
abundance: .
v_gene: TRBV5-1
d_gene: TRBD1
CDR3nt: TGCGCCAGCAGCGAGGACAGGTCTAACTATGGCTACACCTTC
CDR3aa: CASSEDRSNYGYTF

j_gene: TRBJ2-3
abundance: .
v_gene: TRBV9
d_gene: .
CDR3nt: TGTGCCAGCAGCGTAGCACAGACTAGATTCACAGATACGCAGTATTTT
CDR3aa: CASSVAQTRFTDTQYF

j_gene: TRBJ2-4
abundance: .
v_gene: TRBV29-1
d_gene: .
CDR3nt: TGCAGCGTTGCTCTGGCAAGTGGCATTCAGTACTTC
CDR3aa: CSVALASGIQYF

j_gene: TRBJ2-1
abundance: .
v_gene: TRBV9
d_gene: .
CDR3nt: TGTGCCAGCAGCGTAAGAGGTGGTAGCTCCTACAATGAGCAGTTCTTC
CDR3aa: CASSVRGGSSYNEQFF

j_gene: TRBJ2-7
abundance: .
v_gene: TRBV7-2
d_gene: .
CDR3nt: TGTGCCAGCAGACCCGCGGGTGCCTACGAGCAGTACTTC
CDR3aa: CASRPAGAYEQYF

j_gene: TRBJ1-3
abundance: .
v_gene: TRBV7-9
d_gene: .
CDR3nt: TGTGCCAGCAGCGGTACCGGGGGCTCTGGAAACACCATATATTTT
CDR3aa: CASSGTGGSGNTIYF

j_gene: TRBJ2-1
abundance: .
v_gene: TRBV27
d_gene: .
CDR3nt: TGTGCCAGCAGTTGGGCCGGCATCCCCGTTTACAATGAGCAGTTCTTC
CDR3aa: CASSWAGIPVYNEQFF